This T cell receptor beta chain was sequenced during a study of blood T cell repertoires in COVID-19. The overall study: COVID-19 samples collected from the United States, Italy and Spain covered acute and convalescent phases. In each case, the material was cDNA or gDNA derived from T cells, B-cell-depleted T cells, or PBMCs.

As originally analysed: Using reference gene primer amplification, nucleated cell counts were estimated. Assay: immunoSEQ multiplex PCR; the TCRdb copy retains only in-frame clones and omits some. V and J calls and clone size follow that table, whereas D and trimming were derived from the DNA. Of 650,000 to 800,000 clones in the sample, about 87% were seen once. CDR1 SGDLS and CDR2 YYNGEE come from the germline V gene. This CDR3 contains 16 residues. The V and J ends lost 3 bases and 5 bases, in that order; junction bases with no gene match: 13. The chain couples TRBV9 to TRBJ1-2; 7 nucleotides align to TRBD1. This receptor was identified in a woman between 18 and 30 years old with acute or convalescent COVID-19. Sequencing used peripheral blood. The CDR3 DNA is TGTGCCAGCAGCGCTCCCACAGGGGATAACTCATATGGCTACACCTTC. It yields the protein CASSAPTGDNSYGYTF.